This T cell receptor (beta chain) comes out of a study of CD8+ T cells in alopecia areata. About the research overall: Tofacitinib continued for 6 to 18 months and was then withheld for 6 months.

Extracted RNA was reverse transcribed, and the resulting cDNA served as sequencing template. Some clones are missing from TCRdb's copy, which holds only in-frame ones; the method was immunoSEQ multiplex PCR. The sample lists about 280,000 clones, roughly 64% occurring once. Regarding treatment: oral pan-JAK inhibitor, 5-10 mg twice daily. Alopecia areata patients had lesional scalp punch biopsies and peripheral blood taken from them. The TCR comes from a human donor with alopecia areata. The source material was CD4+ T cells sorted from blood, sampled at week 24, from a patient treated with tofacitinib.

This chain's CDR3 is CASSETRGSDTQYF. In DNA, the CDR3 is TGTGCCAGCAGTGAAACAAGGGGGTCAGATACGCAGTATTTT. The chain links TRBV2 to TRBJ2-3; maybe TRBD1 (6 bases). V lost 2 bases and J 4 bases, leaving 10 bases between the germline ends. CDR3 length: 14 amino acids. Germline V gene data show CDR1 as SNHLY and CDR2 as FYNNEI.